This TCR beta chain was identified during a study of T cells in Graves' hyperthyroidism and ophthalmopathy. Study-wide points: Ophthalmopathy cases were set apart from stable hyperthyroidism by a 13 V-J model.

Note on this clonotype: Its target is not known.

RNA transcripts provided the source from which TCR beta CDR3 regions were amplified. Initially, a first-round RT-PCR of the TCR CDR3 employed the HTBI primer set. TCRdb used MiXCR to reprocess the multiplex PCR reads, holding one entry per CDR3 protein. The table has approximately 360,000 distinct CDR3 sequences, around a quarter seen once. Germline values: CDR1 SGDLS, CDR2 YYNGEE. This CDR3 contains 16 residues. With 0 bases removed from V and 7 bases from J, the gap between germline ends came to 16 bases. The clonotype comes from a middle-aged man with Graves' hyperthyroidism. The rearrangement joins TRBV9 to TRBJ2-2, with D possibly being TRBD1 (5 bases). The specimen was blood. CDR3 coding DNA: TGTGCCAGCAGCGTAGCTCGGATGGGGCGAGGCGGGGAGCTGTTTTTT. Translating gives CASSVARMGRGGELFF. The full variable domain, its missing parts supplied by reference TRBV9 and TRBJ2-2, is DSGVTQTPKHLITATGQRVTLRCSPRSGDLSVYWYQQSLDQGLQFLIQYYNGEERAKGNILERFSAQQFPDLHSELNLSSLELGDSALYFCASSVARMGRGGELFFGEGSRLTVL.